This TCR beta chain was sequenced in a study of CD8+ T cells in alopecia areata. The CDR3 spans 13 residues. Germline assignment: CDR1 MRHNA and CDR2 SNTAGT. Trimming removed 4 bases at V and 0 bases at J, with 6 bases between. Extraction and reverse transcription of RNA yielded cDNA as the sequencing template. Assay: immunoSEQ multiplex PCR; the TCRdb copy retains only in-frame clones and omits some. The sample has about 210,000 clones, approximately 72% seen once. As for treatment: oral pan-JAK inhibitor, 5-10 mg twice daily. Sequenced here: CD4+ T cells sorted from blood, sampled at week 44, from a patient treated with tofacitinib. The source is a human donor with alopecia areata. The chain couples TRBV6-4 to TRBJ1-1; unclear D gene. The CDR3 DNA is TGTGCCAGCAGTGTCGAGCTGAACACTGAAGCTTTCTTT. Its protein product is CASSVELNTEAFF.